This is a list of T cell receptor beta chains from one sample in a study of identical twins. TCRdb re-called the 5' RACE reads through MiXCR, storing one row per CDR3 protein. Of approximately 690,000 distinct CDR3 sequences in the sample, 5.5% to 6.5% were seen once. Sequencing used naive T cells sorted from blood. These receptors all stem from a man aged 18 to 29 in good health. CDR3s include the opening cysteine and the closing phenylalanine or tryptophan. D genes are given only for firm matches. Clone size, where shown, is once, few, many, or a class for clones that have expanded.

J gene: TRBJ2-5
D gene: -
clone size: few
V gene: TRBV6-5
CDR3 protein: CASSYPQDQETQYF
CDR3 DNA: TGTGCCAGCAGTTACCCACAGGACCAAGAGACCCAGTACTTC

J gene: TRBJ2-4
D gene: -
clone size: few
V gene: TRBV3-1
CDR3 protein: CASSRNEENIQYF
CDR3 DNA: TGTGCCAGCAGCCGGAACGAGGAGAACATTCAGTACTTC

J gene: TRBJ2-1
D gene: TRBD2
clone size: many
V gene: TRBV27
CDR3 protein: CASSLRASGWHEQFF
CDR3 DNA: TGTGCCAGCAGTTTAAGGGCTAGCGGGTGGCATGAGCAGTTCTTC

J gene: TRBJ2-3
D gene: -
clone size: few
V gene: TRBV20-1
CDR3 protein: CSVMTGVQDTQYF
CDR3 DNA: TGCAGTGTGATGACGGGAGTGCAAGATACGCAGTATTTT

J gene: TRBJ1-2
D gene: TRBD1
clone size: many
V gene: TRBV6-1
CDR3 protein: CASRPTGFGGYTF
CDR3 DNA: TGTGCCAGCAGACCGACAGGGTTCGGTGGCTACACCTTC

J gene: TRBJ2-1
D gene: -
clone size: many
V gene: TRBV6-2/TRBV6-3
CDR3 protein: CASSYLDDEQFF
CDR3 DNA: TGTGCCAGCAGTTACCTGGACGATGAGCAGTTCTTC

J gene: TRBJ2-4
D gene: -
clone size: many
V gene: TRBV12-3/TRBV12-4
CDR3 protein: CASSFVSRGSEIQYF
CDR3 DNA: TGTGCCAGCAGTTTTGTGAGTAGGGGCTCTGAGATTCAGTACTTC

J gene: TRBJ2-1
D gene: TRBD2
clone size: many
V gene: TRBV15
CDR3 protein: CATSRLPTGLGSENEQFF
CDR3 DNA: TGTGCCACCAGCAGATTACCTACTGGACTAGGCAGCGAGAATGAGCAGTTCTTC

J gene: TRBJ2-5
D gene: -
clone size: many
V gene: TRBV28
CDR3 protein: CASSFSDRKETQYF
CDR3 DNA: TGTGCCAGCAGTTTCTCGGACAGAAAAGAGACCCAGTACTTC

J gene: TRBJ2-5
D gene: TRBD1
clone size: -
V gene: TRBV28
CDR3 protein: CASSLPGQGSETQYF
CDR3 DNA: TGTGCCAGCAGTTTACCGGGACAGGGGTCAGAGACCCAGTACTTC